This TCR beta chain comes out of a study of cytomegalovirus exposure and HLA in healthy donors. Study-wide context: Prior work identified 120 million or so unique TCR beta sequences in roughly 180 million T cells.

Study-wide points: Another analysis was done later, and it associated 16,951 TCR beta sequences with HLA alleles at 0.05 false discovery rate. What TCR beta sequences reportedly achieved was accurate prediction of HLA-A and HLA-B alleles in most subjects.

Donors counted as nominally healthy when sampled, yet unrecorded immune exposures were likely. Notes on this clone: What it recognizes is unknown.

CDR1 and CDR2 (germline): SGDLS, YYNGEE. Trimming left V 0 bases short and J 1 base short, with 10 bases between. The CDR3 sequence is 15 residues long. Primers for the PCR totalled 60 Vbeta and 13 Jbeta. Some clones are missing from TCRdb's copy, which holds only in-frame ones; the method was immunoSEQ multiplex PCR. The table includes 150,000 or so clones, around 79% detected once. Sequencing used PBMCs. The TCR sequence derives from a man between 25 and 39 years old in good health and CMV-seropositive. The chain combines TRBV9 with TRBJ1-1; a weak D match, TRBD1 (5 bases). CDR3 residues: CASSVEGQPNTEAFF. The CDR3 DNA reads TGTGCCAGCAGCGTAGAAGGACAACCGAACACTGAAGCTTTCTTT.